The clone carrying this TCR beta chain was detected once. Its target is not known. The data were obtained in a study of cytomegalovirus exposure and HLA in healthy donors. Study as a whole: Genetic ancestry analysis placed more than 80% of the 300 to 500 donors that were genotyped in the Caucasian-associated cluster. Overall study results and limits: In a later analysis, HLA-C alleles had the fewest associated TCRs, DRB1 alleles the most. Several of the most significant clusters appeared linked to common viral pathogens, based on a later analysis.

PCR used 60 Vbeta primers and 13 Jbeta primers. TCRdb keeps only in-frame clones here, not all; method: immunoSEQ multiplex PCR. This sample has 150,000 to 200,000 clones, with approximately 80% found just once. Germline V gene lookup returns CDR1 SEHNR and CDR2 FQNEAQ (reference sequence). This CDR3 is 15 amino acids long. V shed 1 base and J 5 bases; nucleotides not matched to a gene: 4. Material for sequencing was PBMCs. The gene calls are TRBV7-9 and TRBJ1-2; 10 positions match TRBD1. The receptor's source is a woman younger than 30 in good health and CMV-seropositive. The CDR3 is CASSLGGQGSYGYTF. CDR3 DNA: TGTGCCAGCAGCTTAGGGGGACAGGGGAGTTATGGCTACACCTTC. The entire variable domain, with the rest obtained from reference TRBV7-9 and TRBJ1-2, is as follows: DTGVSQNPRHKITKRGQNVTFRCDPISEHNRLYWYRQTLGQGPEFLTYFQNEAQLEKSRLLSDRFSAERPKGSFSTLEIQRTEQGDSAMYLCASSLGGQGSYGYTFGSGTRLTVV.